The clone carrying this T cell receptor beta chain has only one observation. Its antigen is not known. The sample belongs to a study of T cells in Graves' hyperthyroidism and ophthalmopathy. Study at large: Before treatment of any kind, peripheral blood was taken at initial diagnosis. Findings and caveats of the study: In the blood, most expanded thyroid clonotypes above 0.001 appeared as well.

The source material, RNA transcripts, was used to amplify TCR beta CDR3 regions. Initially, a first-round RT-PCR of the TCR CDR3 employed the HTBI primer set. TCRdb re-analysed the multiplex PCR reads in MiXCR, keeping a single row per CDR3 protein. This table holds 300,000 to 450,000 distinct CDR3 sequences, 14% to 15% found once. CDR3 length: 10 residues. The germline V gene has CDR1 SGHAT and CDR2 FQNNGV. The V end was cut by 11 bases, the J end by 8 bases, with 9 bases between. The PBMCs were sourced from fresh peripheral blood (around 9.3 ml). The sample consisted of blood. V gene TRBV11-2 combines with J gene TRBJ1-4; D is unclear. This receptor was taken from a woman aged 25 to 45 with Graves' hyperthyroidism. In DNA, the CDR3 is TGTGCCGGCTTAGGGGAAAAACTGTTTTTT. As protein: CAGLGEKLFF. The full variable domain, in which reference TRBV11-2 and TRBJ1-4 provide the parts outside the CDR3, is EAGVAQSPRYKIIEKRQSVAFWCNPISGHATLYWYQQILGQGPKLLIQFQNNGVVDDSQLPKDRFSAERLKGVDSTLKIQPAKLEDSAVYLCAGLGEKLFFGSGTQLSVL.